These T cell receptor beta chains were read from a single sample in a study of blood T cell repertoires in COVID-19. Here immunoSEQ multiplex PCR was the method, and the copy in TCRdb shows in-frame clones only, minus some. The sample carries around 150,000 clones, more than 75% recorded once. Specimen: peripheral blood. The source of these receptors is a man aged 18-30 years with acute or convalescent COVID-19. Both conserved end residues are part of each CDR3. The D gene is left open where the match is weak.

V: TRBV25-1; D: TRBD1; J: TRBJ2-1; CDR3: CASSETGTGGNEQFF
V: TRBV12-3/TRBV12-4; D: .; J: TRBJ2-3; CDR3: CASSFSGRNTQYF
V: TRBV27; D: .; J: TRBJ1-1; CDR3: CASGFEGVNTEAFF
V: TRBV19; D: TRBD1; J: TRBJ1-2; CDR3: CASNGGQGPFYGYTF
V: TRBV11-2; D: TRBD2; J: TRBJ2-5; CDR3: CASSLAGTSGIQETQYF
V: TRBV7-8; D: TRBD2; J: TRBJ2-1; CDR3: CASSPFDGGYSYNEQFF
V: TRBV2; D: TRBD1; J: TRBJ1-2; CDR3: CASSGPGTGANYGYTF
V: TRBV14; D: .; J: TRBJ2-3; CDR3: CASSSTAQAPTDTQYF
V: TRBV13; D: .; J: TRBJ1-2; CDR3: CASSSSRTAQLNYGYTF
V: TRBV6-5; D: .; J: TRBJ1-2; CDR3: CASSPRGAAYGYTF
V: TRBV15; D: .; J: TRBJ1-1; CDR3: CAAGGAEAFF
V: TRBV4-1; D: .; J: TRBJ1-2; CDR3: CASSQAGDSYGYTF
V: TRBV13; D: TRBD1; J: TRBJ2-3; CDR3: CASSTQGAGTDTQYF
V: TRBV19; D: TRBD2; J: TRBJ2-7; CDR3: CASSIGTTDYEQYF
V: TRBV6-2/TRBV6-3; D: .; J: TRBJ2-1; CDR3: CASSVRGLASLYNEQFF
V: TRBV5-1; D: .; J: TRBJ2-1; CDR3: CASSLGGYNEQFF
V: TRBV5-1; D: .; J: TRBJ2-3; CDR3: CASQRDSLDTQYF
V: TRBV3-1/TRBV3-2; D: TRBD2; J: TRBJ2-5; CDR3: CASAVSGALQETQYF
V: TRBV5-1; D: TRBD1; J: TRBJ2-5; CDR3: CASSLQGALGISPETQYF
V: TRBV2; D: .; J: TRBJ1-3; CDR3: CASRTGLGNTIYF
V: TRBV19; D: TRBD1; J: TRBJ2-7; CDR3: CAVSLAGGYEQYF
V: TRBV30; D: .; J: TRBJ2-5; CDR3: CAWSLMGGTQYF
V: TRBV4-2; D: TRBD2; J: TRBJ2-3; CDR3: CASSQLAGDTDTQYF
V: TRBV2; D: .; J: TRBJ1-2; CDR3: CASSTMGRANYGYTF
V: TRBV9; D: .; J: TRBJ1-5; CDR3: CASSVSGNGNQPQHF
V: TRBV21-1; D: .; J: TRBJ1-1; CDR3: CASSKQCGGPLAFF
V: TRBV5-6; D: .; J: TRBJ2-7; CDR3: CASSLTGPGEQYF
V: TRBV27; D: .; J: TRBJ2-3; CDR3: CASSWSGQGRTDTQYF
V: TRBV7-7; D: .; J: TRBJ2-2; CDR3: CASSLIQDTGELFF
V: TRBV2; D: TRBD1; J: TRBJ1-4; CDR3: CASSLTGVNEKLFF
V: TRBV19; D: .; J: TRBJ1-1; CDR3: CASSIQVLNTEAFF
V: TRBV5-1; D: .; J: TRBJ2-2; CDR3: CASSLGGSTNTGELFF
V: TRBV11-3; D: .; J: TRBJ2-3; CDR3: CASSLNVGLPGDTQYF
V: TRBV24-1; D: TRBD2; J: TRBJ2-1; CDR3: CATSDPRGGQYNEQFF
V: TRBV5-1; D: .; J: TRBJ2-3; CDR3: CASSLVQGDTDTQYF
V: TRBV5-6; D: .; J: TRBJ1-3; CDR3: CASSYRQVRSGNTIYF
V: TRBV5-1; D: TRBD1; J: TRBJ2-7; CDR3: CASSLGLGTGSYEQYF
V: TRBV18; D: .; J: TRBJ1-1; CDR3: CASSPRGGGTEAFF
V: TRBV3-1/TRBV3-2; D: TRBD1; J: TRBJ1-6; CDR3: CASSPGDREDSPLHF
V: TRBV3-1/TRBV3-2; D: TRBD2; J: TRBJ2-2; CDR3: CASSLTSGRGGELFF
V: TRBV6-2/TRBV6-3; D: .; J: TRBJ2-2; CDR3: CASSYSIEQVFF
V: TRBV10-3; D: .; J: TRBJ2-3; CDR3: CAISGGVSTDTQYF
V: TRBV30; D: .; J: TRBJ2-7; CDR3: CAWRQVSYEQYF
V: TRBV4-1; D: .; J: TRBJ1-1; CDR3: CASSQQGRYTEAFF
V: TRBV25-1; D: .; J: TRBJ1-2; CDR3: CASSGAGTYGYTF
V: TRBV9; D: TRBD2; J: TRBJ2-3; CDR3: CASSVAMRLAGGRDPDTQYF
V: TRBV5-1; D: TRBD2; J: TRBJ2-2; CDR3: CASSSREEGELFF
V: TRBV7-9; D: .; J: TRBJ2-7; CDR3: CASSPVPRGYEQYF
V: TRBV3-1/TRBV3-2; D: TRBD2; J: TRBJ2-3; CDR3: CASSQTSGALTDTQYF
V: TRBV5-4; D: .; J: TRBJ2-7; CDR3: CASSLGQGREEQYF
V: TRBV7-7; D: TRBD2; J: TRBJ2-3; CDR3: CASSPRLAGITDTQYF
V: TRBV5-5; D: .; J: TRBJ1-2; CDR3: CASSLAARDTYGYTF
V: TRBV18; D: .; J: TRBJ1-2; CDR3: CASSPPQGYIYGYTF